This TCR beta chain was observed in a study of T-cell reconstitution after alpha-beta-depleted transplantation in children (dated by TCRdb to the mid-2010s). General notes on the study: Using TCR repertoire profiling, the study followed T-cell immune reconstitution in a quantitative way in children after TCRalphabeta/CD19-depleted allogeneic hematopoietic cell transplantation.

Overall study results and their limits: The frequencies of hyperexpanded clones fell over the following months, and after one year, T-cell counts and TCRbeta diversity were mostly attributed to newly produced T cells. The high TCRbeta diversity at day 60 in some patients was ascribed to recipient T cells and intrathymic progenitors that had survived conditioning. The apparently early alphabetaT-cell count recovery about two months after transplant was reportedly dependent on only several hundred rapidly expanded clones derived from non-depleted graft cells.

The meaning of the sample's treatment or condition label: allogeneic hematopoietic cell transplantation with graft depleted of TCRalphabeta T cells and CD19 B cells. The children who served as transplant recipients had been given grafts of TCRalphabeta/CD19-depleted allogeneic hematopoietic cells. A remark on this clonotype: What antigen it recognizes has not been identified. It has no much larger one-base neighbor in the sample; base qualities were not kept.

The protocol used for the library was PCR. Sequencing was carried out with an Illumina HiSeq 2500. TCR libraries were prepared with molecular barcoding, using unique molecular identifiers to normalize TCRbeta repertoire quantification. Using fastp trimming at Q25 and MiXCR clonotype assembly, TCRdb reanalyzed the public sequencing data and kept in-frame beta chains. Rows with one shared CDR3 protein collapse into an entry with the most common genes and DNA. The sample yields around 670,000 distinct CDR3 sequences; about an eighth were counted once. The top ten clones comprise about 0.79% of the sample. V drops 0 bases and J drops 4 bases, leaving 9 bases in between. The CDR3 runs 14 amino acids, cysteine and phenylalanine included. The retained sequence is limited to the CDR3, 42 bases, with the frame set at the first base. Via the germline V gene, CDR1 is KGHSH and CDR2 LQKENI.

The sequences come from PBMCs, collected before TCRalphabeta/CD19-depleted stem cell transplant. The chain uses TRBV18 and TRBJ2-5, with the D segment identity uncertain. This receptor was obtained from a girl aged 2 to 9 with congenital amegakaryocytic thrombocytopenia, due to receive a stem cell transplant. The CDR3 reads CASSPPAVTETQYF. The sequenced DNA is TGTGCCAGCTCACCACCGGCAGTTACAGAGACCCAGTACTTC.